These 32 T cell receptor beta chains came from one sample sequenced in a study of CD8+CD57+ T cells in acquired aplastic anemia. It was genomic DNA that served as the template for profiling TCR beta VDJ and CDR3. TCRdb re-analysed the reads in MiXCR, keeping a single row per CDR3 protein. The repertoire holds about 190,000 distinct CDR3 sequences, with around 50% as singletons. Sequencing was done on a sample of sorted CD4+, CD8+, or CD8+CD57+ T cells (not recorded which) from PBMCs. These receptors originate from a human donor in good health, serving as a control.

This clonotype was counted many times. The CDR3 here is CSVEWTGREQYF. CDR3 nucleotide sequence: TGCAGCGTTGAGTGGACAGGCCGCGAGCAGTACTTC. The rearrangement links TRBV29-1 to TRBJ2-7; TRBD1 matches 7 bases. Germline CDR1 reads SQVTM; CDR2 reads ANQGSEA. The CDR3 totals 12 residues. Germline trimming cut 3 bases from V and 6 bases from J; bases unmatched to any gene: 5.

The chain carries TRBV10-3 and TRBJ2-1; 12 bases map to TRBD2. Trimming at V came to 4 bases and at J to 7 bases, leaving 5 bases not matched to a gene. This CDR3 is 15 amino acids long. Germline V gene sequence: CDR1 ENHRY, CDR2 SYGVKD. The CDR3 reads CAISGLAGGQNEQFF. CDR3 in DNA: TGTGCCATCAGTGGTCTAGCGGGGGGGCAGAATGAGCAGTTCTTC.

This clonotype was counted between two and nine times. The V and J genes are TRBV12-3 or TRBV12-4 and TRBJ2-1; maybe TRBD1 (6 bases). The CDR3 length is 13 residues. V was trimmed by 6 bases and J by 5 bases, leaving 11 bases between them. The CDR3 sequence is CASRPDRNNEQFF. In nucleotides, the CDR3 is TGTGCCAGCAGGCCGGACAGAAACAATGAGCAGTTCTTC.

This chain connects TRBV29-1 to TRBJ2-7, with D tentatively TRBD2 (6 bases). CDR3 length: 13 residues. CDR1 and CDR2 (germline): SQVTM, ANQGSEA. V lost 4 bases and J lost 3, with 13 bases in between. The CDR3 DNA follows: TGCAGCGTTGCGACTAGACTCCTCTACGAGCAGTACTTC. Its protein product is CSVATRLLYEQYF.

The rearrangement links TRBV6-9 to TRBJ2-5; 7 bases match TRBD1. The germline V gene encodes CDR1 MNHGY and CDR2 SVAAGI. J gave up 3 bases and V 6 bases, and 10 bases lay outside the gene matches. The CDR3 covers 15 residues. The CDR3 coding sequence is TGTGCCAGCAGCCCATCACCGACAGGGAAAGAGACCCAGTACTTC. The encoded protein is CASSPSPTGKETQYF.

The chain joins TRBV7-9 to TRBJ2-7; 11 bases fit TRBD1. This CDR3 contains 17 residues. J lost 1 base, V lost 1 base, and 6 bases had no gene match. Germline-derived CDR1 and CDR2 are SEHNR and FQNEAQ (reference sequence). CDR3 in amino acids: CASSLEGGTGGSYEQYF. In DNA, the CDR3 is TGTGCCAGCAGCTTAGAGGGGGGGACAGGGGGATCCTACGAGCAGTACTTC.

Written as DNA, the CDR3 is TGCGCCAGCAGCTTGGTCCAGGGCGGGGTCCTCTGGGAGCAGTACTTC. Amino acids: CASSLVQGGVLWEQYF. The chain has TRBV4-1 and TRBJ2-7, with a possible D match to TRBD2 (6 bases). The V end lost 5 bases, the J end lost 7 bases, and 24 bases lay between the germline ends. Per germline, CDR1 MGHRA and CDR2 YSYEKL. CDR3 size: 16 residues.

This chain links TRBV5-1 with TRBJ1-2, with a weak D call TRBD1 (5 bases). This CDR3 region has 13 residues. V lost 9 bases and J lost 2, with 14 bases in between. The germline CDR1 and CDR2 sequences are SGHRS and YFSETQ. The CDR3 is CATSRGNNYGYTF. The CDR3 DNA sequence: TGCGCCACTTCGCGGGGGAACAACTATGGCTACACCTTC.

This clonotype was seen ten or more times. The chain couples TRBV7-2 to TRBJ1-1; D call uncertain. The germline V gene has CDR1 SGHTA and CDR2 FQGNSA. The CDR3 totals 12 residues. V gave up 5 bases and J gave up 4 bases, with 8 bases separating them. CDR3 sequence reads: CASSLQFTEAFF. The CDR3 DNA sequence: TGTGCCAGCAGCCTTCAGTTCACTGAAGCTTTCTTT.

This clonotype was detected only once. Here the CDR3 DNA reads TGTGCCAGCAAACAGGGGGGGCTTCCCTACAATGAGCAGTTCTTC. It is translated as CASKQGGLPYNEQFF. This chain joins TRBV2 and TRBJ2-1, with a weak D call TRBD1 (8 bases). The CDR3 consists of 15 residues. V was pared by 7 bases and J by 2 bases, with 15 bases between. The germline V gene encodes CDR1 SNHLY and CDR2 FYNNEI.

Turning to this clonotype: A much bigger clone sits one base away, suggesting this may be a read error. This CDR3 fails to terminate in the conserved phenylalanine or tryptophan, so it likely reflects a read error. The chain employs TRBV7-2 and TRBJ2-1, with TRBD1 matching over 8 bases. This CDR3 spans 15 amino acids. The germline V gene encodes CDR1 SGHTA and CDR2 FQGNSA. J lost 3 bases, V lost 5 bases, and 6 bases had no gene match. CDR3 sequence (DNA): TGTGCCAGCAGCCCTGGACAGGGCCACTACAATGAGCAGTTCCTC. Protein: CASSPGQGHYNEQFL.

V is TRBV24-1 and J is TRBJ1-5; 11 nucleotides agree with TRBD1. The CDR3 extends over 18 amino acids. J lost 3 bases, V lost 4 bases, and 10 bases had no gene match. In germline, CDR1 is KGHDR, CDR2 SFDVKD. The CDR3 region has the DNA TGTGCCACCAGTGACGGGACAGGGGGATACAAGGACAATCAGCCCCAGCATTTT. Translated: CATSDGTGGYKDNQPQHF.

Ten or more counts support this clonotype. The chain links TRBV5-8 to TRBJ1-6, with D possibly TRBD1 on 5 matching bases. Germline CDR1 reads SGHTS; CDR2 reads YDEGEE. CDR3 size: 17 residues. Trimming took off 4 bases at V and 4 bases at J, with 18 bases between the two ends. CDR3 residues: CASSNTRGATYNSPLHF. CDR3 sequence (DNA): TGTGCCAGCAGCAACACGCGGGGCGCTACGTATAATTCACCCCTCCACTTT. Full variable domain (remainder filled in from reference TRBV5-8 and TRBJ1-6): EAGVTQSPTHLIKTRGQQATLRCSPISGHTSVYWYQQALGLGLQFLLWYDEGEERNRGNFPPRFSGRQFPNYSSELNVNALELEDSALYLCASSNTRGATYNSPLHFGNGTRLTVT.

The chain is built from TRBV2 and TRBJ1-5; tentative D call: TRBD1 (5 bases). CDR3 length: 15 amino acids. Germline V gene sequence: CDR1 SNHLY, CDR2 FYNNEI. V was clipped by 4 bases and J by 7 bases, with 17 bases between them. The CDR3 DNA follows: TGTGCCAGCAGTGGTGGGGCGGGTATAGGGCAGCCCCAGCATTTT. Translating it yields CASSGGAGIGQPQHF.

This clonotype was recorded a few times. This chain uses TRBV2 with TRBJ2-5; 7 nucleotides agree with TRBD1. The V gene's germline CDR1 is SNHLY and CDR2 FYNNEI. The length of the CDR3 is 18 residues. The V and J ends lost 5 bases and 5 bases, in that order; junction bases with no gene match: 20. This CDR3 is CASSLSFRQGGFEETQYF. CDR3 in DNA: TGTGCCAGCAGTTTATCTTTCCGACAGGGTGGGTTTGAGGAGACCCAGTACTTC.

Comments on this clonotype: A read error may produce the germline difference seen at one junction end. The chain employs TRBV7-2 and TRBJ2-1; unclear D gene. Looked up from germline, CDR1 is SGHTA and CDR2 is FQGNSA. The CDR3 has 13 residues. In nucleotides, the CDR3 is TGTGCCAGCAGCTTAGAACTCCCGAATGCGCAGTTCTTC. Translating it yields CASSLELPNAQFF.

This rearrangement joins TRBV6-1 to TRBJ1-3; D unclear. The germline CDR1 and CDR2 sequences are MNHNS and SASEGT. The CDR3 extends over 14 amino acids. The V and J ends lost 10 bases and 6 bases respectively, with 19 bases between them. The CDR3 DNA reads as TGTGCCACTAGTACCAGTAACTCTAAAAACACCATATATTTT. This sequence encodes CATSTSNSKNTIYF.

The V gene is TRBV5-1, the J gene TRBJ2-6, with 7 bases matching TRBD1. J lost 0 bases, V lost 3 bases, and 6 bases had no gene match. Germline V gene lookup returns CDR1 SGHRS and CDR2 YFSETQ. This CDR3 has 17 residues. The CDR3 coding sequence is TGCGCCAGCAGCTGGAGACAGGGAAGCTCTGGGGCCAACGTCCTGACTTTC. This encodes CASSWRQGSSGANVLTF.

The chain is built from TRBV10-3 and TRBJ1-6, with 8 bases matching TRBD1. The length of the CDR3 is 13 residues. After removal of 6 bases from V and 5 bases from J, the junction contained 0 bases not matched to a gene. Per the germline V gene, CDR1 is ENHRY and CDR2 is SYGVKD. This CDR3 reads CAIRGQDNSPLHF. The CDR3 DNA sequence: TGTGCCATCAGGGGACAGGATAATTCACCCCTCCACTTT.

The chain has TRBV9 and TRBJ1-1; 9 bases fit TRBD1. This CDR3 region has 15 residues. V lost 3 bases to trimming and J lost 5 bases; unmatched junction nucleotides: 8. Germline CDR1 reads SGDLS; CDR2 reads YYNGEE. As DNA, the CDR3 is TGTGCCAGCAGCGATCACGGGACAGGGAGGACTGAAGCTTTCTTT. Its protein product is CASSDHGTGRTEAFF. Filled out from reference TRBV9 and TRBJ1-1, the complete variable domain reads DSGVTQTPKHLITATGQRVTLRCSPRSGDLSVYWYQQSLDQGLQFLIQYYNGEERAKGNILERFSAQQFPDLHSELNLSSLELGDSALYFCASSDHGTGRTEAFFGQGTRLTVV.

This chain uses TRBV10-3 with TRBJ1-6; D possibly corresponds to TRBD1 (6 bases). V dropped 0 bases and J dropped 4 bases, with 7 bases sitting between them. Germline loops: CDR1 ENHRY, CDR2 SYGVKD. There are 15 residues in the CDR3. The CDR3 is CAISESDSYNSPLHF. The CDR3 nucleotides are TGTGCCATCAGTGAGTCGGACAGTTATAATTCACCCCTCCACTTT.

In its sample, this clonotype was seen many times. The V gene is TRBV29-1, the J gene TRBJ1-4; TRBD1 might be the D (6 bases). Trimming removed 1 base at V and 7 bases at J, with 13 bases between. The CDR3 length is 14 residues. Per germline, CDR1 SQVTM and CDR2 ANQGSEA. In DNA, the CDR3 is TGCAGCGTTGAAGTGTCGGGGGGCGGTGAAAAACTGTTTTTT. This encodes CSVEVSGGGEKLFF.

Ten or more counts support this clonotype. The chain has TRBV19 and TRBJ1-3; D is undetermined. CDR1 is LNHDA and CDR2 is SQIVND in the germline V gene (reference sequence). The CDR3 consists of 15 residues. V lost 5 bases, J lost 0 bases, and 11 bases lay in between. The CDR3 spells CASSDTYASGNTIYF. DNA of the CDR3: TGTGCCAGTAGTGACACGTACGCCTCTGGAAACACCATATATTTT.

In this sample, this clonotype turned up a few times. The V call is TRBV7-9, the J call TRBJ2-1; D might be TRBD1 (5 bases). This CDR3 has 14 residues. With 2 bases removed from V and 7 bases from J, the gap between germline ends came to 12 bases. The germline CDR1 and CDR2 sequences are SEHNR and FQNEAQ (reference sequence). The CDR3 here is CASSLPQGGNEQFF. The CDR3 DNA reads TGTGCCAGCAGCTTACCCCAGGGCGGAAATGAGCAGTTCTTC. The variable domain in full, with the rest retrieved from reference TRBV7-9 and TRBJ2-1, is DTGVSQNPRHKITKRGQNVTFRCDPISEHNRLYWYRQTLGQGPEFLTYFQNEAQLEKSRLLSDRFSAERPKGSFSTLEIQRTEQGDSAMYLCASSLPQGGNEQFFGPGTRLTVL.

The rearrangement joins TRBV20-1 to TRBJ1-2, with D unclear. The V end was cut by 3 bases, the J end by 8 bases, with 16 bases between. Germline CDR1 is DFQATT and CDR2 is SNEGSKA (reference sequence). The CDR3 spans 13 residues. The CDR3, as DNA: TGCAGTGCTAGTACGGGGTCCCTAGAGGGCTACACCTTC. Residues: CSASTGSLEGYTF.

V gene TRBV10-1 combines with J gene TRBJ2-3, with D tentatively TRBD2 (6 bases). The CDR3 runs to 14 residues. The V end was cut by 2 bases, the J end by 6 bases, with 12 bases between. The germline gives CDR1 WNHNN, CDR2 SYGVQD (reference sequence). CDR3 sequence: CASSEGDSRDTQYF. As DNA, the CDR3 is TGCGCCAGCAGTGAGGGGGACTCCAGGGATACGCAGTATTTT.

This clonotype showed up many times. The CDR3 is CASSQVRGLNTEAFF. The CDR3 coding sequence is TGCGCCAGCAGCCAAGTCAGGGGTCTGAACACTGAAGCTTTCTTT. The chain recombines TRBV4-3 with TRBJ1-1, with D maybe TRBD1 (6 bases). CDR1 is LGHNA and CDR2 is YSLEER in the germline V gene. The CDR3 covers 15 residues. Trimming cost V 1 base and J 0 bases, with 9 bases left between them.

To note about this clonotype: A much larger clone differs from this one at a single base, so this may be a read error. This sequence joins TRBV3-1 and TRBJ1-2; 10 bases are a match to TRBD1. From germline, CDR1 is LGHDT and CDR2 YNNKEL (reference sequence). There are 14 residues in the CDR3. The CDR3: CPSRPTGGIDGYTF. CDR3 in DNA: TGTCCCAGCAGGCCGACAGGGGGCATCGATGGCTACACCTTC.

This clonotype was seen ten or more times. This chain joins TRBV20-1 and TRBJ1-1, with TRBD1 as a possible D gene (6 bases). This CDR3 has 14 residues. Looked up from germline, CDR1 is DFQATT and CDR2 is SNEGSKA (reference sequence). The V end lost 0 bases, the J end lost 7 bases, and 15 bases lay between the germline ends. CDR3 region: CSARDWGGTVEAFF. DNA of the CDR3: TGCAGTGCTAGAGATTGGGGGGGCACAGTTGAAGCTTTCTTT.

J is TRBJ1-6 and V is TRBV9, with D perhaps TRBD1 (5 bases). Per the germline V gene, CDR1 is SGDLS and CDR2 is YYNGEE. The CDR3 runs to 15 residues. The germline V and J ends were trimmed by 5 bases and 6 bases, with 15 bases remaining between them. CDR3 residues: CASSHQAGINSPLHF. In nucleotides, the CDR3 is TGTGCCAGCAGTCATCAGGCAGGGATTAATTCACCCCTCCACTTT.

The chain links TRBV18 to TRBJ1-6; D might be TRBD1 (5 bases). The CDR3 spans 15 residues. Between the trimmed V and J ends, which lost 2 bases and 8 bases, there was a span of 13 bases. Germline CDR1 KGHSH, CDR2 LQKENI. CDR3 nucleotides: TGTGCCAGCTCACCAGGGGCCAGGCAGGATTCACCCCTCCACTTT. Translated: CASSPGARQDSPLHF.

This clonotype was seen ten or more times. CDR3 in amino acids: CASSQDGPDRDSTDTQYF. DNA for the CDR3: TGTGCCAGCAGCCAAGACGGCCCGGACAGAGATAGCACAGATACGCAGTATTTT. The genes are TRBV4-2 and TRBJ2-3, with D maybe TRBD1 (6 bases). The CDR3 is 18 residues long. CDR1 and CDR2 from the germline V gene are LGHNA and YNFKEQ. The V end was cut by 0 bases, the J end by 0 bases, with 16 bases between.